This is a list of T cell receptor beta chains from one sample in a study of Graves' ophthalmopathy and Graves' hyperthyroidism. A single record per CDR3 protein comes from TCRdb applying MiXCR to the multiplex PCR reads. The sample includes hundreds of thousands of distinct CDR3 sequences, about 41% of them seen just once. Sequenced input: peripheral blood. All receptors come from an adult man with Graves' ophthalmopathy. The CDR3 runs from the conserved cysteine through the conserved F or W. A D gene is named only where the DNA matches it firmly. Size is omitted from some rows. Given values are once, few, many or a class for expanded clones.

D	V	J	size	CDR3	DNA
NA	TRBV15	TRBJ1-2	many	CATSRDSRVEYGYTF	TGTGCCACCAGCAGAGATAGTAGGGTAGAATATGGCTACACCTTC
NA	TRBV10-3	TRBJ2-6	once	CAISGLAANVLTF	TGTGCCATCAGTGGTCTAGCGGCCAACGTCCTGACTTTC
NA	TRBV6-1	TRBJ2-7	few	CASSEVLGYEQYF	TGTGCCAGCAGTGAAGTTCTAGGTTACGAGCAGTACTTC
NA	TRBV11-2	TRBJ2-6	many	CASSYAGLRSGANVLTF	TGTGCCAGCAGCTATGCAGGGTTGAGATCTGGGGCCAACGTCCTGACTTTC
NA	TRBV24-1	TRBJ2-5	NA	CATTGQYF	TGTGCCACCACGGGGCAGTACTTC
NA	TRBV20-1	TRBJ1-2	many	CSAQTVSNYGYTF	TGCAGTGCCCAGACGGTCTCTAACTATGGCTACACCTTC
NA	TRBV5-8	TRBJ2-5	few	CASSSARLRETQYF	TGTGCCAGCAGCTCAGCCCGCCTGAGAGAGACCCAGTACTTC
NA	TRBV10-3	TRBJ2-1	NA	CAISEGKGSHNEQFF	TGTGCCATCAGTGAGGGGAAGGGGTCCCACAATGAGCAGTTCTTC
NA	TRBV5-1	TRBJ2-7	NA	CASSTGGFYEQYF	TGCGCCAGCAGCACGGGCGGGTTCTACGAGCAGTACTTC
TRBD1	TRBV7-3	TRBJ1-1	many	CASSWQGAARAEAFF	TGTGCCAGCAGCTGGCAGGGGGCAGCGCGGGCTGAAGCTTTCTTT
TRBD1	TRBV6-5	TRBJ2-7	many	CASSYTGGYEQYF	TGTGCCAGCAGTTACACAGGGGGATACGAGCAGTACTTC
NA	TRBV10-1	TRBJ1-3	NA	CASSESLWESGGDYWNTIYF	TGCGCCAGCAGTGAGTCGTTGTGGGAAAGCGGTGGGGACTATTGGAACACCATATATTTT
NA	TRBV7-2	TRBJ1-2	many	CASSHSRGNNYGYTF	TGTGCCAGCAGCCATTCCCGGGGAAATAACTATGGCTACACCTTC
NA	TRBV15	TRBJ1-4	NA	CATSSLVRNEKLFF	TGTGCCACCAGCAGCTTAGTCCGGAATGAAAAACTGTTTTTT
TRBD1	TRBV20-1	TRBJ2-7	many	CSATRGQGAYEQYF	TGCAGTGCGACCCGGGGACAGGGGGCCTACGAGCAGTACTTC
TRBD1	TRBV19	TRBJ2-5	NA	CANDRDREAQETQYF	TGTGCCAACGACCGGGACAGGGAGGCCCAGGAGACCCAGTACTTC
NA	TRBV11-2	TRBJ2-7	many	CASSLDRAGSEQYF	TGTGCCAGCAGCTTAGATAGGGCAGGGTCCGAGCAGTACTTC
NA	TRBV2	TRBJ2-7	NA	CASSGRTGQYF	TGTGCCAGCAGCGGACGTACAGGGCAGTACTTC
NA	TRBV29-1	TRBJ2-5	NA	CSVRDTNQPQYF	TGCAGCGTTCGGGACACGAATCAGCCCCAGTACTTC
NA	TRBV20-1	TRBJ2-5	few	CSASEDLKRWRETQYF	TGCAGTGCTAGTGAGGATTTGAAGAGATGGCGAGAGACCCAGTACTTC
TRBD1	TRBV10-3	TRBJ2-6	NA	CAISESVGGGYGANVLTF	TGTGCCATCAGTGAGTCCGTAGGGGGCGGCTATGGGGCCAACGTCCTGACTTTC
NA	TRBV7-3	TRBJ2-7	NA	CASSLADGPYEQHF	TGTGCCAGCAGCTTAGCTGATGGGCCCTACGAGCAGCACTTC
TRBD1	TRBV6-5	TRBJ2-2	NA	CASSSPGTGPGTGELFF	TGTGCCAGCAGTTCCCCGGGGACAGGCCCAGGGACCGGGGAGCTGTTTTTT
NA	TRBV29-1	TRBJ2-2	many	CSSRDRQSGELFF	TGCAGCTCCAGGGATAGGCAATCCGGGGAGCTGTTTTTT
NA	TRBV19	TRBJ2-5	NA	CASSLGLGGGETQYF	TGTGCCAGCAGCTTGGGGCTGGGGGGCGGCGAGACCCAGTACTTC
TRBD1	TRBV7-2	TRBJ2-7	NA	CASSFAGQAHEQYF	TGTGCCAGCAGCTTCGCCGGACAGGCCCACGAGCAGTACTTC